This T cell receptor beta chain was recovered during a study of T cells in Graves' hyperthyroidism and ophthalmopathy. Study details: Peripheral blood was obtained at initial diagnosis, preceding any treatment.

Findings of the study overall: In simple terms, a model built on 13 V-J features told ophthalmopathy apart from stable hyperthyroidism.

Germline-derived CDR1 and CDR2 are SGHVS and FNYEAQ. CDR3 length equals 16 residues. J lost 5 bases, V lost 0 bases, and 5 bases had no gene match. Amplification yielded TCR beta CDR3 regions, with RNA transcripts as the source. The TCR CDR3 first-round RT-PCR relied on the HTBI primer set. TCRdb analysed the multiplex PCR reads with MiXCR anew, one entry per CDR3 protein. The sample has about 400,000 distinct CDR3 sequences, approximately 15% seen once; the top ten hold approximately 29%. This clonotype was seen many times. Its antigen is not identified. Graves' hyperthyroidism showing no ophthalmopathy progression within 18 months was considered stable.

This clonotype was sampled from a woman between 25 and 40 years old with Graves' hyperthyroidism. This rearrangement joins TRBV7-6 to TRBJ2-1, with TRBD2 matching 9 bases. Sequenced: blood. The CDR3 DNA sequence: TGTGCCAGCAGCTTAGCGCGACTAGCGGTAAACAATGAGCAGTTCTTC. Residues: CASSLARLAVNNEQFF.